The rows below give T cell receptor beta chains drawn from one sample of a study of Ad26.COV2.S vaccination and SARS-CoV-2 variants. The protocol was immunoSEQ multiplex PCR, while the TCRdb copy is restricted to in-frame clones and leaves out a portion. The table records around 320,000 clones, approximately 86% of them present only once. The material was peripheral blood, obtained in a trial of Ad26.COV2.S vaccine versus placebo. Receptors originate from a person between 18 and 65 years old who received the Ad26.COV2.S COVID-19 vaccine or a placebo. The CDR3 runs from the conserved cysteine through the conserved F or W. The order of the fields is D gene, clone size, V gene, J gene, CDR3 protein, CDR3 DNA. A D gene is named only where the DNA matches it firmly. A row's size may be missing; if present it is once, few, many or a size class.

D gene: -
clone size: -
V gene: TRBV19
J gene: TRBJ2-7
CDR3 protein: CASSIWAGKYEQYF
CDR3 DNA: TGTGCCAGTAGTATCTGGGCAGGAAAATACGAGCAGTACTTC

D gene: TRBD1
clone size: -
V gene: TRBV19
J gene: TRBJ2-7
CDR3 protein: CASSFRTGTGSDEQYF
CDR3 DNA: TGTGCCAGTAGTTTCCGGACCGGGACAGGGTCAGACGAGCAGTACTTC

D gene: -
clone size: -
V gene: TRBV19
J gene: TRBJ1-5
CDR3 protein: CASSRGNNQPQHF
CDR3 DNA: TGTGCCAGTAGTCGCGGCAACAATCAGCCCCAGCATTTT

D gene: -
clone size: -
V gene: TRBV24-1
J gene: TRBJ1-4
CDR3 protein: CATSDPGEKLFF
CDR3 DNA: TGTGCCACCAGTGATCCGGGGGAAAAACTGTTTTTT

D gene: TRBD1
clone size: -
V gene: TRBV6-5
J gene: TRBJ2-5
CDR3 protein: CASSRGQGWQETQYF
CDR3 DNA: TGTGCCAGCAGCCGCGGACAGGGCTGGCAAGAGACCCAGTACTTC

D gene: TRBD1
clone size: -
V gene: TRBV19
J gene: TRBJ1-6
CDR3 protein: CASTETGNLPLHF
CDR3 DNA: TGTGCCAGTACAGAGACAGGGAACCTTCCCCTCCACTTT

D gene: -
clone size: -
V gene: TRBV12-3/TRBV12-4
J gene: TRBJ2-2
CDR3 protein: CASSLRRSGELFF
CDR3 DNA: TGTGCCAGCAGTTTAAGGAGGTCCGGGGAGCTGTTTTTT

D gene: -
clone size: -
V gene: TRBV10-1
J gene: TRBJ1-6
CDR3 protein: CASRGERQDSGSPLHF
CDR3 DNA: TGCGCCAGCAGGGGCGAAAGACAGGATAGTGGATCACCCCTCCACTTT

D gene: -
clone size: -
V gene: TRBV4-1
J gene: TRBJ1-2
CDR3 protein: CASSQDADRPFYGYTF
CDR3 DNA: TGCGCCAGCAGCCAAGATGCGGACAGACCTTTCTATGGCTACACCTTC

D gene: -
clone size: once
V gene: TRBV24-1
J gene: TRBJ1-1
CDR3 protein: CATQVEGRRDTEAFF
CDR3 DNA: TGTGCCACCCAGGTGGAGGGGAGGAGGGACACTGAAGCTTTCTTT

D gene: -
clone size: -
V gene: TRBV4-2
J gene: TRBJ1-2
CDR3 protein: CASSQALSGSGYTF
CDR3 DNA: TGTGCCAGCAGCCAAGCGTTGTCAGGGTCGGGCTACACCTTC

D gene: -
clone size: -
V gene: TRBV9
J gene: TRBJ2-7
CDR3 protein: CASSVRSVPYEQYF
CDR3 DNA: TGTGCCAGCAGCGTTCGGTCCGTCCCCTACGAGCAGTACTTC

D gene: -
clone size: -
V gene: TRBV5-1
J gene: TRBJ1-4
CDR3 protein: CASSLRTLAREKLFF
CDR3 DNA: TGCGCCAGCAGCTTGAGGACCTTAGCTCGGGAAAAACTGTTTTTT

D gene: TRBD1
clone size: -
V gene: TRBV7-3
J gene: TRBJ2-5
CDR3 protein: CASSLVGGTGVETQYF
CDR3 DNA: TGTGCCAGCAGCTTAGTCGGCGGGACAGGGGTAGAGACCCAGTACTTC